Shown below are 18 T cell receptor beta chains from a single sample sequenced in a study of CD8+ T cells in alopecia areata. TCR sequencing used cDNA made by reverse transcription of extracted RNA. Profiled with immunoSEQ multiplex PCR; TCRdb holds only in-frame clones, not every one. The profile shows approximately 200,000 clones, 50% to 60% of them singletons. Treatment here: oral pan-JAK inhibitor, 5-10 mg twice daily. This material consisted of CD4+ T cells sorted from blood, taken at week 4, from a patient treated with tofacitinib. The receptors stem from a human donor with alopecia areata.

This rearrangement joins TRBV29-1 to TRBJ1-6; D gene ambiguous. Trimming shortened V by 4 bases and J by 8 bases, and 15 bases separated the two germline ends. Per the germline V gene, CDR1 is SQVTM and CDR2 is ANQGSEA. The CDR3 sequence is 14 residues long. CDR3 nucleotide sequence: TGCAGCGTTGTCTCCGGAGGGAGGGATTCACCCCTCCACTTT. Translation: CSVVSGGRDSPLHF.

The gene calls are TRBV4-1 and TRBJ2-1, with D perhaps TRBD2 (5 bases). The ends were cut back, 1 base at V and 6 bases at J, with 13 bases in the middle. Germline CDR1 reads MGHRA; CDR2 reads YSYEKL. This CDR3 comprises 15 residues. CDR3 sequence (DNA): TGCGCCAGCAGCCAAGGGATTCTAGCTCCCAATGAGCAGTTCTTC. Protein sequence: CASSQGILAPNEQFF.

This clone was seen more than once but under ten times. The DNA of the CDR3 is TGTGCCAGCGTTGGAACAGCTTCTTACTATGGCTACACCTTC. Its protein is CASVGTASYYGYTF. The chain couples TRBV28 to TRBJ1-2; no clear D gene. The CDR3 extends over 14 amino acids. Germline CDR1 is MDHEN and CDR2 is SYDVKM. V lost 8 bases, J lost 3 bases, and 16 bases lay in between.

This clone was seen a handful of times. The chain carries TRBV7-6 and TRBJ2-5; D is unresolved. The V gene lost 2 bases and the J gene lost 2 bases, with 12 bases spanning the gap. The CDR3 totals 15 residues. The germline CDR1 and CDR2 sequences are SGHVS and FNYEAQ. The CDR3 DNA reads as TGTGCCAGCAGCTTACCGGCCCAAAAACAAGAGACCCAGTACTTC. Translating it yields CASSLPAQKQETQYF.

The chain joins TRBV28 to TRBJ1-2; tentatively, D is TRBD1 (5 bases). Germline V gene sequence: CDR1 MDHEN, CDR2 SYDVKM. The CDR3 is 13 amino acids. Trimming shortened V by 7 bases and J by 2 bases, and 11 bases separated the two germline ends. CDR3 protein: CASKLQENYGYTF. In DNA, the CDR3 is TGTGCCAGCAAGCTACAGGAGAACTATGGCTACACCTTC.

CDR3 in DNA: TGCAGCGTTGAACGGACGTTCATGGATACGCAGTATTTT. This gives the protein CSVERTFMDTQYF. This sequence joins TRBV29-1 and TRBJ2-3; no reliable D call. The CDR3 sequence is 13 residues long. Deletions cut 2 bases from V and 6 bases from J, with 12 bases between. The germline gives CDR1 SQVTM, CDR2 ANQGSEA.

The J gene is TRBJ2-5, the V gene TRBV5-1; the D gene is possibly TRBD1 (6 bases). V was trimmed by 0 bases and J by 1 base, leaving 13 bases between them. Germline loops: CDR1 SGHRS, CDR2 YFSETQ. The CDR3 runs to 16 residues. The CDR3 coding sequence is TGCGCCAGCAGCTTGGCCGGAACGACAGGCCAAGAGACCCAGTACTTC. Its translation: CASSLAGTTGQETQYF.

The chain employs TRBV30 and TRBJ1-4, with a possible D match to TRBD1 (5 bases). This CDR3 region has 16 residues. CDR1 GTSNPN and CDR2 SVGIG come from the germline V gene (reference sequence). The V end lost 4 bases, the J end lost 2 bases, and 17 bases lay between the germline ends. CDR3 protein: CAWNKGTLVTNEKLFF. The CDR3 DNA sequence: TGTGCCTGGAATAAGGGGACTTTGGTGACTAATGAAAAACTGTTTTTT.

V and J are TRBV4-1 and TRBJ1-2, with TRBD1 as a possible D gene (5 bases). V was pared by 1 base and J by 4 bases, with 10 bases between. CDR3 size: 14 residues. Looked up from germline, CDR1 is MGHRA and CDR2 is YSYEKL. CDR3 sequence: CASSQGSGTYGYTF. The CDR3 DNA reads TGCGCCAGCAGCCAAGGTTCAGGGACCTATGGCTACACCTTC.

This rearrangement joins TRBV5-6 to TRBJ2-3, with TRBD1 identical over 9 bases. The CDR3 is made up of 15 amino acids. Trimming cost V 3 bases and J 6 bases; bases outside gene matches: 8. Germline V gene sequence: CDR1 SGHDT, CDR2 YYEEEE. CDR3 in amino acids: CASSSWDRERDTQYF. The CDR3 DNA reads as TGTGCCAGCAGCTCCTGGGACAGGGAAAGGGATACGCAGTATTTT.

The CDR3 spells CASSPTPSGGAPGNEQFF. For the CDR3, the DNA is TGTGCCAGCAGTCCCACCCCCAGCGGGGGGGCCCCCGGCAATGAGCAGTTCTTC. This chain uses TRBV7-9 with TRBJ2-1; TRBD2 matches at 10 bases. CDR1 and CDR2 (germline): SEHNR, FQNEAQ (reference sequence). V dropped 6 bases and J dropped 6; count of bases not matched to a gene: 17. The CDR3 has 18 residues.

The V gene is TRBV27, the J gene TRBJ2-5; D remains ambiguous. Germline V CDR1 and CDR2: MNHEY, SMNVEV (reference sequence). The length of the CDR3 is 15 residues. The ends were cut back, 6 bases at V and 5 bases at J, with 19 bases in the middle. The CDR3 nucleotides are TGTGCCAGCAGGCCAAATGGAGAGTGGGTCGAGACCCAGTACTTC. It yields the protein CASRPNGEWVETQYF.

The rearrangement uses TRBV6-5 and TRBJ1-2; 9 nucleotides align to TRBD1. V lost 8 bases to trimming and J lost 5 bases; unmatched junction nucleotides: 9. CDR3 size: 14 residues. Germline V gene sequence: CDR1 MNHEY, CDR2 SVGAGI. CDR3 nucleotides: TGTGCCAGCTGGGGACAGGGCTGGGGGTATGGCTACACCTTC. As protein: CASWGQGWGYGYTF.

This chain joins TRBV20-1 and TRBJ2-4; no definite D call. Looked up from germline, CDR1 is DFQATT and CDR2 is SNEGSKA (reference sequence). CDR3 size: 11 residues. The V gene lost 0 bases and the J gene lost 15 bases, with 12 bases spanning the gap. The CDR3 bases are TGCAGTGCTAGAGATGCCGTAAGCTGGTACTTC. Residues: CSARDAVSWYF.

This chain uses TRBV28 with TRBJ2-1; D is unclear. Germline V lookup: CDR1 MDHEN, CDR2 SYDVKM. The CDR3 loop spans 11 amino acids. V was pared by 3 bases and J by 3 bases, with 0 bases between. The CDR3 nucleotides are TGTGCCAGCAGTTTCTACAATGAGCAGTTCTTC. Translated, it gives CASSFYNEQFF. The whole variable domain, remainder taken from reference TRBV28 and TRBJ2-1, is DVKVTQSSRYLVKRTGEKVFLECVQDMDHENMFWYRQDPGLGLRLIYFSYDVKMKEKGDIPEGYSVSREKKERFSLILESASTNQTSMYLCASSFYNEQFFGPGTRLTVL.

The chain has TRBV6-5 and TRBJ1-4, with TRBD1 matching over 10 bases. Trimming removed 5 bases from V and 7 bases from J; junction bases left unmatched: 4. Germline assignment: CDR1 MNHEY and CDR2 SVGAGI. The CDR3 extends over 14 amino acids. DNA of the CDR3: TGTGCCAGCAGTCGACAGGGGGCAGGTGAAAAACTGTTTTTT. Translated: CASSRQGAGEKLFF.

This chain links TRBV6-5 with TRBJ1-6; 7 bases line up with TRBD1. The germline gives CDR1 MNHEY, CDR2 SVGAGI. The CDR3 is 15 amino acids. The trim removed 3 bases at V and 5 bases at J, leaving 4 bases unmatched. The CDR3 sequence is CASSYYRGNNSPLHF. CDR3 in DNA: TGTGCCAGCAGTTATTACAGGGGCAATAATTCACCCCTCCACTTT.

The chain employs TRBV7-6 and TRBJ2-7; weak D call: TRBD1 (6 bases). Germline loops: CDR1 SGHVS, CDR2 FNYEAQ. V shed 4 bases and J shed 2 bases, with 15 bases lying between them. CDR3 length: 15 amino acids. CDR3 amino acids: CASSSLGQGTYEQYF. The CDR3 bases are TGTGCCAGCAGCTCTCTTGGGCAGGGGACCTACGAGCAGTACTTC.